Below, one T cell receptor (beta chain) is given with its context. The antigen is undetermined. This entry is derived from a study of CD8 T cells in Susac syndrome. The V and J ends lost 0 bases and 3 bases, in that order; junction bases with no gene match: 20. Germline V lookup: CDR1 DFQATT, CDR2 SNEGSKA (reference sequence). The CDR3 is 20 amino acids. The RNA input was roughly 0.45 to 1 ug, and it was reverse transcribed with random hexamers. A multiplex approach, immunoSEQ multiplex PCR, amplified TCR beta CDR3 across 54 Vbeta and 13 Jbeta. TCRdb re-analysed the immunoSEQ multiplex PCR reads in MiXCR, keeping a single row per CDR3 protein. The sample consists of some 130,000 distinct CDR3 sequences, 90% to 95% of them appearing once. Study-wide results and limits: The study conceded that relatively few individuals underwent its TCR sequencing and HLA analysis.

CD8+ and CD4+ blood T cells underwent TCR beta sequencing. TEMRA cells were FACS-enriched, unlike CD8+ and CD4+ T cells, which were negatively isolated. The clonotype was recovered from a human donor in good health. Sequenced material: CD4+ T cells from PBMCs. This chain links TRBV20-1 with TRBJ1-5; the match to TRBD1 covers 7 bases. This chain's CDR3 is CSARETPTPDRPWDNQPQHF. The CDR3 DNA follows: TGCAGTGCTAGAGAAACGCCTACCCCGGACAGGCCCTGGGACAATCAGCCCCAGCATTTT.